This T cell receptor (beta chain) was captured by sequencing in a study of T-cell memory formation after mild COVID-19. TCRdb recomputed calls from the 5' RACE reads with MiXCR, one row per CDR3 protein. The table has some 49,000 distinct CDR3 sequences, around 25% seen once. This CDR3 comprises 14 residues. The V end was cut by 4 bases, the J end by 3 bases, with 12 bases between. Germline CDR1 is SGHAT and CDR2 is FQNNGV. This clonotype was seen a handful of times. The sequence was collected from a man between 18 and 29 years old who had mild COVID-19 (a few samples of this study predate the infection). Cell type and time point are not known. The sequenced material came from PBMCs or a T cell subset sorted from them (not recorded which). This sequence joins TRBV11-2 and TRBJ2-5; possibly TRBD1 for D (6 bases). In DNA, the CDR3 is TGTGCCAGCAGCTCCCGGACAGCAAAAGAGACCCAGTACTTC. Encoded protein: CASSSRTAKETQYF.